These 24 T cell receptor beta chains originate from one sample sequenced in a study of T cell responses to AZD1222 COVID-19 vaccine. Only in-frame clones appear in the TCRdb table, and some are missing; sequencing was by immunoSEQ multiplex PCR. The repertoire holds some 120,000 clones, with approximately 88% as singletons. The specimen comprised peripheral blood, sampled on day 0 of AZD1222 vaccination. These receptor sequences come from an adult in good health.

V usage is TRBV27 and J usage is TRBJ2-7; possibly TRBD1 for D (6 bases). The V end was cut by 6 bases, the J end by 3 bases, with 9 bases between. The CDR3 contains 12 residues. Germline CDR1 MNHEY, CDR2 SMNVEV (reference sequence). For the CDR3, the DNA is TGTGCCAGCAGACAGGGATTCTACGAGCAGTACTTC. Translated, it gives CASRQGFYEQYF.

The chain joins TRBV30 to TRBJ2-1, with a possible D match to TRBD1 (5 bases). CDR3 length equals 14 residues. Germline-derived CDR1 and CDR2 are GTSNPN and SVGIG (reference sequence). The V gene lost 5 bases and the J gene lost 0 bases, with 11 bases spanning the gap. The CDR3 DNA reads TGTGCCTGGTTACAGGACCGCTCCTACAATGAGCAGTTCTTC. Amino acids: CAWLQDRSYNEQFF. Complete variable domain (other parts from reference TRBV30 and TRBJ2-1): SQTIHQWPATLVQPVGSPLSLECTVEGTSNPNLYWYRQAAGRGLQLLFYSVGIGQISSEVPQNLSASRPQDRQFILSSKKLLLSDSGFYLCAWLQDRSYNEQFFGPGTRLTVL.

The CDR3 nucleotides are TGTGCCAGCAGCTTATGGGGCGGTTATAATGAAAAACTGTTTTTT. Amino acid sequence: CASSLWGGYNEKLFF. This rearrangement joins TRBV7-9 to TRBJ1-4, with a weak D call TRBD1 (5 bases). V was shortened by 2 bases and J by 4 bases, with 11 bases between the two germline ends. Looked up from germline, CDR1 is SEHNR and CDR2 is FQNEAQ (reference sequence). The CDR3 has 15 residues.

CDR3 nucleotide sequence: TGTGCCAGCAGCCAATCAACAGGGCTTAGCGATGAGCAGTTCTTC. It codes for CASSQSTGLSDEQFF. V and J are TRBV7-6 and TRBJ2-1, with D possibly matching TRBD1 (6 bases). With 5 bases removed from V and 8 bases from J, the gap between germline ends came to 19 bases. The CDR3 has 15 amino acids. Germline V CDR1 and CDR2: SGHVS, FNYEAQ.

V usage is TRBV21-1 and J usage is TRBJ1-2. TRBV21-1 is a recognized pseudogene. The CDR3 runs to 15 residues. The CDR3 region is CASSKRTASNYGYTF. The CDR3 bases are TGTGCCAGCAGCAAACGGACGGCCAGTAACTATGGCTACACCTTC.

The CDR3 bases are TGTGCCACCAGTGATTCGGGACGGACAGATATGAACACTGAAGCTTTCTTT. Residues: CATSDSGRTDMNTEAFF. V and J are TRBV24-1 and TRBJ1-1, with D perhaps TRBD1 (6 bases). V was trimmed by 2 bases and J by 0 bases, leaving 15 bases between them. Germline V gives CDR1 KGHDR, CDR2 SFDVKD. The length of the CDR3 is 17 residues.

CDR3 sequence: CASSLRDSGGTGELFF. In nucleotides, the CDR3 is TGTGCCAGCTCATTACGGGACAGCGGGGGAACCGGGGAGCTGTTTTTT. V and J are TRBV18 and TRBJ2-2, with a weak D call TRBD2 (8 bases). Germline V gene lookup returns CDR1 KGHSH and CDR2 LQKENI. CDR3 size: 16 residues. Between the trimmed V and J ends, which lost 5 bases and 5 bases, there was a span of 18 bases.

The J gene is TRBJ2-6, the V gene TRBV24-1; 7 bases align to TRBD1. The CDR3 is 13 amino acids. The germline CDR1 and CDR2 sequences are KGHDR and SFDVKD. J gave up 10 bases and V 10 bases, and 9 bases lay outside the gene matches. As DNA, the CDR3 is TGTGCCACGCAAGACAGGGTGTCAAACGTCCTGACTTTC. Encoded protein: CATQDRVSNVLTF.

The V gene is TRBV30, the J gene TRBJ1-3; a possible D gene is TRBD1 (5 bases). V lost 4 bases and J lost 2, with 15 bases in between. The CDR3 spans 15 residues. The germline V gene has CDR1 GTSNPN and CDR2 SVGIG (reference sequence). The CDR3 nucleotides are TGTGCCTGGAATCTAGACGGGGGAACTGGAAACACCATATATTTT. This sequence encodes CAWNLDGGTGNTIYF. Combining the CDR3 with reference TRBV30 and TRBJ1-3 gives the whole variable domain SQTIHQWPATLVQPVGSPLSLECTVEGTSNPNLYWYRQAAGRGLQLLFYSVGIGQISSEVPQNLSASRPQDRQFILSSKKLLLSDSGFYLCAWNLDGGTGNTIYFGEGSWLTVV.

The V call is TRBV28, the J call TRBJ2-7, with D perhaps matching TRBD2 (6 bases). Per the germline V gene, CDR1 is MDHEN and CDR2 is SYDVKM. Deletions cut 6 bases from V and 12 bases from J, with 15 bases between. The CDR3 length is 11 residues. CDR3 nucleotide sequence: TGTGCCAGCAGCTGGGGACTTCTTCCGTACTTC. It translates to CASSWGLLPYF.

The V and J genes are TRBV7-9 and TRBJ2-3, with 11 bases aligning to TRBD2. J gave up 2 bases and V 5 bases, and 6 bases lay outside the gene matches. CDR1 SEHNR and CDR2 FQNEAQ come from the germline V gene (reference sequence). This CDR3 is built from 16 residues. The CDR3 nucleotides read TGTGCCAGCAGCCCGTTAGCGGGAGGGGTCACAGATACGCAGTATTTT. Translating gives CASSPLAGGVTDTQYF.

V is TRBV11-3 and J is TRBJ1-2; D might be TRBD1 (6 bases). V was pared by 2 bases and J by 6 bases, with 10 bases between. The CDR3 runs 13 residues. Looked up from germline, CDR1 is SGHNT and CDR2 is YENEEA. The CDR3 sequence: CASSLRGAHGYTF. The CDR3 DNA reads TGTGCCAGCAGCTTACGGGGGGCGCATGGCTACACCTTC.

In this sample, this clone turned up once. V gene TRBV6-5 combines with J gene TRBJ2-2, with 8 bases that match TRBD2. V shed 7 bases and J 0 bases; nucleotides not matched to a gene: 1. From germline, CDR1 is MNHEY and CDR2 SVGAGI. The length of the CDR3 is 14 residues. In DNA, the CDR3 is TGTGCCAGCAAAGCGGGGGCGAACACCGGGGAGCTGTTTTTT. Amino acids: CASKAGANTGELFF.

This chain's CDR3 is CASTPGGEDNEQFF. In DNA form, the CDR3 reads TGTGCCAGCACCCCCGGAGGGGAGGACAATGAGCAGTTCTTC. The genes are TRBV9 and TRBJ2-1; TRBD2 might be the D (6 bases). Between the trimmed V and J ends, which lost 6 bases and 5 bases, there was a span of 15 bases. Looked up from germline, CDR1 is SGDLS and CDR2 is YYNGEE. The CDR3 extends over 14 amino acids.

The chain carries TRBV6-5 and TRBJ2-2; TRBD1 aligns across 7 bases. Germline CDR1 is MNHEY and CDR2 is SVGAGI. With V trimmed by 7 bases and J by 4 bases, 9 bases remained unmatched. The CDR3 is made up of 15 amino acids. The CDR3 here is CASTPDRARTGELFF. In DNA, the CDR3 is TGTGCCAGCACCCCAGACAGGGCGCGCACCGGGGAGCTGTTTTTT.

This clone was seen only once. The chain employs TRBV30 and TRBJ2-1; D is unresolved. This CDR3 is built from 13 residues. Between the trimmed V and J ends, which lost 0 bases and 8 bases, there was a span of 11 bases. Germline V gives CDR1 GTSNPN, CDR2 SVGIG (reference sequence). Here the CDR3 reads CAWSVGDPYEQFF. The CDR3 nucleotides read TGTGCCTGGAGTGTGGGCGACCCTTATGAGCAGTTCTTC.

V is TRBV28 and J is TRBJ1-1, with D possibly matching TRBD1 (5 bases). Trimming removed 5 bases from V and 4 bases from J, with 17 bases in between. This CDR3 has 15 residues. Per germline, CDR1 MDHEN and CDR2 SYDVKM. CDR3 sequence (DNA): TGTGCCAGCAGTCGGACATTATACGGGGGCACTGAAGCTTTCTTT. Translation gives CASSRTLYGGTEAFF.

The chain combines TRBV11-3 with TRBJ1-3; D might be TRBD1 (5 bases). CDR1 is SGHNT, CDR2 YENEEA, per germline. The CDR3 sequence is 15 residues long. Trimming removed 3 bases at V and 4 bases at J, with 13 bases between. As DNA, the CDR3 is TGTGCCAGCAGCTTGGCAGGGTGGTACGGAAACACCATATATTTT. This gives the protein CASSLAGWYGNTIYF.

The V call is TRBV19, the J call TRBJ1-6; a weak D match, TRBD1 (5 bases). CDR1 and CDR2 from the germline V gene are LNHDA and SQIVND (reference sequence). The CDR3 loop spans 14 amino acids. V was clipped by 5 bases and J by 7 bases, with 12 bases between them. Here the CDR3 reads CASSWGQGNSPLHF. CDR3 nucleotides: TGTGCCAGTAGTTGGGGCCAGGGAAATTCACCCCTCCACTTT.

There are a few counts of this clone. The chain links TRBV6-4 to TRBJ2-7, with 8 bases lining up with TRBD1. V lost 9 bases to trimming and J lost 1 base; unmatched junction nucleotides: 8. Germline assignment: CDR1 MRHNA and CDR2 SNTAGT. The CDR3 is 14 amino acids. The CDR3 region is CASAATGESYEQYF. CDR3 sequence (DNA): TGTGCCAGTGCTGCGACAGGGGAGTCCTACGAGCAGTACTTC.

The chain has TRBV19 and TRBJ1-1; D gene uncertain. CDR1 LNHDA and CDR2 SQIVND come from the germline V gene (reference sequence). Trimming stripped 7 bases from V and 0 bases from J, with 15 bases between. The CDR3 totals 15 residues. The CDR3 protein is CASKAQKNMNTEAFF. CDR3 DNA sequence: TGTGCCAGTAAAGCACAGAAGAACATGAACACTGAAGCTTTCTTT.

This chain connects TRBV3-1 (or the pseudogene TRBV3-2) to TRBJ2-3, with 10 bases matching TRBD1. Germline CDR1 is LGHDT and CDR2 is YNNKEL (reference sequence). V was pared by 4 bases and J by 5 bases, with 9 bases of the junction left unmatched. This CDR3 is built from 16 residues. CDR3 sequence: CASSPPGTGVQDTQYF. The CDR3 DNA sequence: TGTGCCAGCAGCCCCCCCGGGACAGGGGTCCAAGATACGCAGTATTTT.

V usage is TRBV10-2 and J usage is TRBJ2-7, with D unclear. Germline V CDR1 and CDR2: WSHSY, SAAADI. V lost 7 bases to trimming and J lost 9 bases, with 7 bases between them. The length of the CDR3 is 9 residues. This CDR3 is CASKMGQYF. The CDR3 nucleotides are TGCGCCAGCAAGATGGGGCAGTACTTC.

The chain couples TRBV28 to TRBJ2-7; D possibly uses TRBD1 or TRBD2 (6 bases each). Germline values: CDR1 MDHEN, CDR2 SYDVKM. Trimming cost V 5 bases and J 6 bases, with 20 bases left between them. The CDR3 is 15 residues long. CDR3 sequence (DNA): TGTGCCAGCAGTCCCAGGGGTAGGGGACTTCTCGAGCAGTACTTC. It codes for CASSPRGRGLLEQYF. Full variable domain (rest looked up from reference TRBV28 and TRBJ2-7): DVKVTQSSRYLVKRTGEKVFLECVQDMDHENMFWYRQDPGLGLRLIYFSYDVKMKEKGDIPEGYSVSREKKERFSLILESASTNQTSMYLCASSPRGRGLLEQYFGPGTRLTVT.